A single sample is the source of the 31 T cell receptor beta chains below, sequenced in a study of beta chain features in type 1 diabetes (dated by TCRdb to the late 2010s). The method was the immunoSEQ multiplex PCR assay. The entire isolated RNA was reverse transcribed using the High Capacity cDNA Reverse Transcription Kit, and thus expressed TCRB transcripts were sequenced. TCRdb took over this immuneACCESS table, retaining in-frame rearrangements with V and J assigned. Such tables are incomplete; in checked studies, under half of the missing clones stem from an unresolved V gene, and the remainder is unexplained. In this sample the table shows 600,000 to 700,000 clones, approximately 13% of which occur a single time. Roughly 0.12% of the sample comes from the top ten. What the work shows at the level of the full study, not this receptor alone: Type 1 diabetes patients showed a moderate but significant shortening of TCRB CDR3 length in all four CD4+ subsets.

No antigen has been identified for these receptors. The sequenced sample was naive CD4+ T cells from blood. Reading the label with the study, this specimen's cell subset or site is: true naive CD4+ T cells. The receptors were sampled from a man aged 25-45 years with type 1 diabetes.

This clone occurred a few times. This rearrangement joins TRBV7-9 to TRBJ2-3; 13 bases are a match to TRBD2. Germline CDR1 and CDR2: SEHNR and FQNEAQ (reference sequence). V lost 5 bases, J lost 2 bases, and 4 bases stayed unmatched. The CDR3 has 16 residues. The CDR3 DNA reads as TGTGCCAGCAGCAGGGGACTAGCGGGACCCACAGATACGCAGTATTTT. As protein: CASSRGLAGPTDTQYF. The full variable domain, rest sourced from reference TRBV7-9 and TRBJ2-3, is DTGVSQNPRHKITKRGQNVTFRCDPISEHNRLYWYRQTLGQGPEFLTYFQNEAQLEKSRLLSDRFSAERPKGSFSTLEIQRTEQGDSAMYLCASSRGLAGPTDTQYFGPGTRLTVL.

This clone occurred a few times. This chain connects TRBV30 to TRBJ2-7; no firm D call. Trimming pared 0 bases from V and 1 base from J, leaving 13 bases between. The CDR3 consists of 15 residues. Germline V lookup: CDR1 GTSNPN, CDR2 SVGIG (reference sequence). The CDR3 region has the DNA TGTGCCTGGAGTGTAGTACTGGGTGAATCCTACGAGCAGTACTTC. Encoded protein: CAWSVVLGESYEQYF.

V and J are TRBV7-2 and TRBJ1-5; 7 bases agree with TRBD1. Germline-derived CDR1 and CDR2 are SGHTA and FQGNSA. The CDR3 loop spans 15 amino acids. V trimming: 5 bases; J trimming: 6 bases; junction bases outside the gene matches: 10. The chain's CDR3 is CASSLRQGTGQPQHF. The DNA of the CDR3 is TGTGCCAGCAGCCTCAGACAGGGAACCGGTCAGCCCCAGCATTTT.

This clone was picked up a small number of times. The chain links TRBV14 to TRBJ1-4; a possible D gene is TRBD1 (6 bases). The CDR3 extends over 16 amino acids. The V end lost 1 base, the J end lost 13 bases, and 22 bases lay between the germline ends. The germline V gene encodes CDR1 SGHDN and CDR2 FVKESK. The CDR3 nucleotides are TGTGCCAGCAGCCAAGGCGGGGGCAGCCCTCAGGACGGACTGTTTTTT. It yields the protein CASSQGGGSPQDGLFF.

V and J are TRBV4-3 and TRBJ1-2; possible D gene TRBD1, 6 bases. Germline V CDR1 and CDR2: LGHNA, YSLEER. The CDR3 covers 14 residues. Trimming left V 4 bases short and J 4 bases short, with 13 bases between. The CDR3 DNA reads TGCGCCAGCAGCCCTGGCAGGGGTGCCTATGGCTACACCTTC. Translation: CASSPGRGAYGYTF.

This clone has only a few counts. The chain joins TRBV6-5 to TRBJ1-2; D is unclear. Germline CDR1 and CDR2: MNHEY and SVGAGI. The CDR3 runs to 13 residues. Trimming stripped 4 bases from V and 5 bases from J, with 11 bases between. The CDR3 coding sequence is TGTGCCAGCAGTTGGGCCCGGGGATATGGCTACACCTTC. It yields the protein CASSWARGYGYTF.

This clone was picked up a small number of times. The chain has TRBV5-6 and TRBJ2-2; 9 bases match TRBD1. Germline lookup yields CDR1 SGHDT and CDR2 YYEEEE. This CDR3 contains 14 residues. After removal of 3 bases from V and 4 bases from J, the junction contained 1 base not matched to a gene. This CDR3 is CASSSGQGTGELFF. The CDR3 DNA follows: TGTGCCAGCAGCTCGGGACAGGGCACCGGGGAGCTGTTTTTT.

This chain links TRBV10-3 with TRBJ2-3; 8 nucleotides match TRBD2. The CDR3 contains 13 residues. The J segment lost 0 bases and the V segment lost 10 bases, leaving 3 bases of the junction unmatched. Germline V lookup: CDR1 ENHRY, CDR2 SYGVKD. The chain's CDR3 is CATKRGSTDTQYF. The CDR3, as DNA: TGTGCCACCAAGCGGGGGAGCACAGATACGCAGTATTTT.

There are a few counts of this clone. This chain uses TRBV9 with TRBJ2-2; D gene uncertain. V was trimmed by 0 bases and J by 10 bases, leaving 19 bases between them. The CDR3 sequence is 16 residues long. CDR1 is SGDLS and CDR2 is YYNGEE in the germline V gene. This CDR3 is CASSVGGLPYREELFF. The CDR3, as DNA: TGTGCCAGCAGCGTAGGCGGTTTGCCCTACCGAGAGGAGCTGTTTTTT.

This clone was detected a few times. The V and J genes are TRBV4-3 and TRBJ1-2, with D perhaps matching TRBD1 (5 bases). V was pared by 5 bases and J by 4 bases, with 20 bases between. The CDR3 has 16 amino acids. The germline CDR1 and CDR2 sequences are LGHNA and YSLEER. CDR3 in DNA: TGCGCCAGCAGCTTGGCCGGGACTCCGGAGGGCTATGGCTACACCTTC. This gives the protein CASSLAGTPEGYGYTF.

The rearrangement uses TRBV28 and TRBJ2-1, with TRBD1 matching over 7 bases. The V segment lost 2 bases and the J segment 6 bases; nucleotides outside the gene matches: 4. Germline V gene data show CDR1 as MDHEN and CDR2 as SYDVKM. CDR3 length equals 14 residues. CDR3 loop: CASSLGSGGNEQFF. The CDR3 DNA reads as TGTGCCAGCAGTTTAGGGTCAGGGGGCAATGAGCAGTTCTTC.

This clone occurred a few times. This chain joins TRBV9 and TRBJ1-2, with D unclear. CDR1 and CDR2 (germline): SGDLS, YYNGEE. V lost 4 bases, J lost 0 bases, and 10 bases lay in between. CDR3 length equals 14 residues. The chain's CDR3 is CASSPRPANYGYTF. For the CDR3, the DNA is TGTGCCAGCAGCCCCCGGCCGGCTAACTATGGCTACACCTTC.

The V and J genes are TRBV23-1 and TRBJ2-7, with D perhaps given as TRBD1 or TRBD2 (5 bases each). TRBV23-1 is classed as an ORF, of uncertain function. The ends were cut back, 8 bases at V and 0 bases at J, with 14 bases in the middle. The CDR3 consists of 14 residues. Here the CDR3 reads CASGPGTDSYEQYF. The CDR3 DNA is TGCGCCAGCGGGCCCGGGACGGACTCCTACGAGCAGTACTTC.

A word on this clone: No DNA is shown, since the ends of the CDR3 on it are uncertain; the CDR3 is the one TCRdb lists. V is TRBV2 and J is TRBJ1-5. Per the germline V gene, CDR1 is SNHLY and CDR2 is FYNNEI. The CDR3 totals 13 residues, both ends included. The CDR3 sequence is CASILEGGQPQHF.

This clone was seen a handful of times. The gene calls are TRBV5-6 and TRBJ1-2, with D possibly matching TRBD1 (5 bases). CDR1 is SGHDT and CDR2 is YYEEEE in the germline V gene. V was shortened by 4 bases and J by 0 bases, with 16 bases between the two germline ends. CDR3 length equals 16 residues. The CDR3 is CASSPYPGQANYGYTF. CDR3 coding DNA: TGTGCCAGCAGCCCCTATCCTGGACAAGCTAACTATGGCTACACCTTC.

This clone turned up a few times. This chain uses TRBV28 with TRBJ1-4, with TRBD1 matching 11 bases. The CDR3 consists of 14 residues. From germline, CDR1 is MDHEN and CDR2 SYDVKM. The trim removed 8 bases at V and 8 bases at J, leaving 7 bases unmatched. This CDR3 is CASVSGTGGEKLFF. The CDR3, as DNA: TGTGCCAGCGTTTCCGGGACAGGGGGGGAAAAACTGTTTTTT.

This clone was seen only a few times. The V call is TRBV6-5, the J call TRBJ1-6, with 7 bases that match TRBD1. The CDR3 totals 14 residues. Germline V gene data show CDR1 as MNHEY and CDR2 as SVGAGI. Losses at the gene ends were 6 bases for V and 5 bases for J; bases not matched to a gene: 4. CDR3 nucleotides: TGTGCCAGCAGCTTGACAGGGAATAATTCACCCCTCCACTTT. Its translation: CASSLTGNNSPLHF.

V gene TRBV28 combines with J gene TRBJ2-2, with D unclear. The V gene's germline CDR1 is MDHEN and CDR2 SYDVKM. The length of the CDR3 is 14 residues. Trimming shortened V by 7 bases and J by 6 bases, and 15 bases separated the two germline ends. The CDR3 here is CASTRSGFPGELFF. As DNA, the CDR3 is TGTGCCAGCACCAGATCTGGGTTTCCCGGGGAGCTGTTTTTT. The full variable domain, in which reference TRBV28 and TRBJ2-2 provide the parts outside the CDR3, is DVKVTQSSRYLVKRTGEKVFLECVQDMDHENMFWYRQDPGLGLRLIYFSYDVKMKEKGDIPEGYSVSREKKERFSLILESASTNQTSMYLCASTRSGFPGELFFGEGSRLTVL.

This clone was recorded a few times. The V and J genes are TRBV6-6 and TRBJ2-1; 7 positions agree with TRBD1. The CDR3 has 15 amino acids. Losses at the gene ends were 6 bases for V and 4 bases for J; bases not matched to a gene: 9. Germline lookup yields CDR1 MNHNY and CDR2 SVGAGI (reference sequence). The CDR3: CASRARQGRYNEQFF. CDR3 sequence (DNA): TGTGCCAGCAGGGCGCGACAGGGAAGATACAATGAGCAGTTCTTC.

This clone has more than one count but fewer than ten. This rearrangement joins TRBV5-4 to TRBJ2-1; 10 positions agree with TRBD2. In germline, CDR1 is SGHNT, CDR2 YYREEE (reference sequence). V dropped 4 bases and J dropped 3; count of bases not matched to a gene: 4. This CDR3 spans 15 amino acids. CDR3 nucleotide sequence: TGTGCCAGCAGCACATTAGCGGGGGGCTACAATGAGCAGTTCTTC. This encodes CASSTLAGGYNEQFF.

CDR3 sequence: CASSAGVYASYEQYF. Here the CDR3 DNA reads TGCGCCAGCAGTGCAGGGGTTTACGCCTCCTACGAGCAGTACTTC. This rearrangement joins TRBV5-1 to TRBJ2-7, with D possibly matching TRBD1 (6 bases). The CDR3 consists of 15 residues. V was clipped by 5 bases and J by 0 bases, with 15 bases between them. From germline, CDR1 is SGHRS and CDR2 YFSETQ.

The rearrangement uses TRBV27 and TRBJ2-3; 10 nucleotides align to TRBD2. Germline-derived CDR1 and CDR2 are MNHEY and SMNVEV (reference sequence). The trim removed 7 bases at V and 5 bases at J, leaving 15 bases unmatched. The CDR3 has 17 residues. CDR3 bases: TGTGCCAGCACCCAATGGGCTAGCGGGGGACCGGGAGATACGCAGTATTTT. Protein: CASTQWASGGPGDTQYF.

This chain links TRBV4-3 with TRBJ1-3; unclear D gene. CDR3 length: 13 amino acids. Germline V lookup: CDR1 LGHNA, CDR2 YSLEER. V was trimmed by 0 bases and J by 15 bases, leaving 15 bases between them. CDR3 coding DNA: TGCGCCAGCAGCCAAGATTTTAGGGCCCTCCGATATTTT. Protein sequence: CASSQDFRALRYF.

The V gene is TRBV30, the J gene TRBJ1-6; D perhaps matches TRBD1 (6 bases). Germline V gene sequence: CDR1 GTSNPN, CDR2 SVGIG (reference sequence). CDR3 size: 14 residues. V gave up 8 bases and J gave up 0 bases, with 11 bases separating them. In DNA form, the CDR3 reads TGTGCCGCACAGGGTAGCTCCTATAATTCACCCCTCCACTTT. Protein: CAAQGSSYNSPLHF.

This clone occurred a few times. The sample has other DNA sequences that encode this CDR3 too. V gene TRBV5-1 combines with J gene TRBJ1-2; D is unclear. Germline lookup yields CDR1 SGHRS and CDR2 YFSETQ. This CDR3 spans 13 amino acids. The germline V and J ends were trimmed by 0 bases and 1 base, with 4 bases remaining between them. The CDR3, as DNA: TGCGCCAGCAGCTTGGACAGTAACTATGGCTACACCTTC. Residues: CASSLDSNYGYTF.

This clone was seen more than once but under ten times. This chain uses TRBV25-1 with TRBJ2-7, with 12 bases lining up with TRBD2. CDR3 size: 16 residues. CDR1 is MGHDK and CDR2 is SYGVNS in the germline V gene. Trimming at V came to 5 bases and at J to 5 bases, leaving 10 bases not matched to a gene. Here the CDR3 reads CASSTTSGGFADEQYF. CDR3 sequence (DNA): TGTGCCAGCAGTACTACTAGCGGGGGGTTTGCGGACGAGCAGTACTTC.

Here the CDR3 reads CASSSRQGFYGYTF. The CDR3 nucleotides read TGTGCCAGCAGCTCCCGACAGGGATTCTATGGCTACACCTTC. This chain uses TRBV25-1 with TRBJ1-2; 7 bases align to TRBD1. Per germline, CDR1 MGHDK and CDR2 SYGVNS. With 6 bases clipped from V and 4 bases from J, the junction kept 8 bases outside the gene matches. The CDR3 is 14 residues long.

This CDR3 reads CASSIHRNTEAFF. The CDR3 DNA sequence: TGTGCCAGTAGTATACACCGGAACACTGAAGCTTTCTTT. V usage is TRBV19 and J usage is TRBJ1-1; D remains unclear. Germline lookup yields CDR1 LNHDA and CDR2 SQIVND (reference sequence). The CDR3 covers 13 residues. V was shortened by 2 bases and J by 1 base, with 5 bases between the two germline ends.

This clone came up a few times. V and J are TRBV7-8 and TRBJ2-6; D is unresolved. V was clipped by 5 bases and J by 0 bases, with 8 bases between them. This CDR3 has 15 residues. The germline V gene has CDR1 SGHVS and CDR2 FQNEAQ. CDR3 protein: CASSMATSGANVLTF. As DNA, the CDR3 is TGTGCCAGCAGCATGGCAACCTCTGGGGCCAACGTCCTGACTTTC. Looking up the rest from reference TRBV7-8 and TRBJ2-6 gives the full variable domain: GAGVSQSPRYKVAKRGQDVALRCDPISGHVSLFWYQQALGQGPEFLTYFQNEAQLDKSGLPSDRFFAERPEGSVSTLKIQRTQQEDSAVYLCASSMATSGANVLTFGAGSRLTVL.

The chain couples TRBV5-1 to TRBJ2-5; D possibly corresponds to TRBD2 (6 bases). The V end was cut by 3 bases, the J end by 3 bases, with 12 bases between. Germline lookup yields CDR1 SGHRS and CDR2 YFSETQ. The CDR3 totals 14 residues. The CDR3 reads CASSSQASEETQYF. The CDR3 DNA reads TGCGCCAGCAGCTCTCAAGCTAGCGAAGAGACCCAGTACTTC.

This clone was counted a few times. The J gene is TRBJ1-3, the V gene TRBV28; 8 nucleotides agree with TRBD1. The V segment lost 4 bases and the J segment 2 bases; nucleotides outside the gene matches: 7. The CDR3 loop spans 16 amino acids. Germline CDR1 is MDHEN and CDR2 is SYDVKM. The CDR3 protein is CASSSYRGAPGNTIYF. The CDR3 region has the DNA TGTGCCAGCAGTTCCTACAGGGGGGCTCCTGGAAACACCATATATTTT.